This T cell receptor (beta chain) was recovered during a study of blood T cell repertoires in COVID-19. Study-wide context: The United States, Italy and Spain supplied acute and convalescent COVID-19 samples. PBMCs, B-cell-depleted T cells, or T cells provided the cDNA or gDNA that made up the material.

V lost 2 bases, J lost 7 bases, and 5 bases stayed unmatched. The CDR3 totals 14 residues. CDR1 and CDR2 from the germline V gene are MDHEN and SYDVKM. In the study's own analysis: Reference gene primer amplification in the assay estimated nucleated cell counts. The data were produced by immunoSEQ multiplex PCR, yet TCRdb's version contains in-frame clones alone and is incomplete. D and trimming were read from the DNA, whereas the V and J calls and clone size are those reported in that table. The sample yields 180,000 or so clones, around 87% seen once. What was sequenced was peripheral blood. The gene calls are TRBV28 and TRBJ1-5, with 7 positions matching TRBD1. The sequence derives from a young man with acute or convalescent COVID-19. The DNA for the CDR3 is TGTGCCAGCAGTTTACGACAGGGTGGACAGCCCCAGCATTTT. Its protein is CASSLRQGGQPQHF.